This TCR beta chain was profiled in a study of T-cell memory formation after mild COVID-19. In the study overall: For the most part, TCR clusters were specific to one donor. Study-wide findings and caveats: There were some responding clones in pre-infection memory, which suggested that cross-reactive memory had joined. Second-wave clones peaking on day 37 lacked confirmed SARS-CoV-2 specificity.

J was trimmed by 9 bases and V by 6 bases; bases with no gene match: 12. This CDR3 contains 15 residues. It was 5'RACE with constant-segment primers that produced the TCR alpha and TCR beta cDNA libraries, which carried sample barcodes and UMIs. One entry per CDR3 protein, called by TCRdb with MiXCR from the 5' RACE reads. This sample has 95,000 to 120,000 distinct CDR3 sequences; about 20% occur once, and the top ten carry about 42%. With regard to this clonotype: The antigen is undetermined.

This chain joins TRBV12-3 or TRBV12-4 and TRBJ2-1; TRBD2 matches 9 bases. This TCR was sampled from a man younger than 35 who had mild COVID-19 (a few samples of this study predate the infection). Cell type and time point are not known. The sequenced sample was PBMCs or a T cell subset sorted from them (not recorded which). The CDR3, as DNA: TGTGCCAGCAGCCCGCGGGGGGGCTTTAGTGTTGAGCAGTTCTTC. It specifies CASSPRGGFSVEQFF.